The 26 T cell receptor beta chains presented below share a single source sample, sequenced in a study of OX40 agonist ivuxolimab in advanced cancers. Method: immunoSEQ multiplex PCR; TCRdb's copy keeps in-frame clones and lacks some. Of fewer than 85,000 clones listed, approximately 78% were seen once; the top ten hold approximately 5%. Here the sequenced sample was CD4+ or CD8+ T cells sorted from blood, taken in a trial of the OX40 agonist ivuxolimab. Every receptor here comes from an adult with an advanced solid tumor such as melanoma, head and neck, liver or kidney cancer.

The chain employs TRBV10-2 and TRBJ2-7; no reliable D call. The CDR3 covers 13 residues. Germline-derived CDR1 and CDR2 are WSHSY and SAAADI. V was clipped by 5 bases and J by 3 bases, with 11 bases between them. CDR3 in DNA: TGCGCCAGCAGTACCGCGGCACTCTACGAGCAGTACTTC. It encodes CASSTAALYEQYF.

The chain combines TRBV29-1 with TRBJ2-7, with D perhaps matching TRBD2 (5 bases). This CDR3 has 13 residues. Germline V gene lookup returns CDR1 SQVTM and CDR2 ANQGSEA. The V gene lost 4 bases and the J gene lost 0 bases, with 10 bases spanning the gap. The CDR3 nucleotides are TGCAGCGTTGTGCCGGGGAGCTCCTACGAGCAGTACTTC. Translated, it gives CSVVPGSSYEQYF.

The chain combines TRBV10-3 with TRBJ1-3; the D is unclear. There are 14 residues in the CDR3. In germline, CDR1 is ENHRY, CDR2 SYGVKD. The germline V and J ends were trimmed by 10 bases and 4 bases, with 17 bases remaining between them. The CDR3 DNA reads as TGTGCCACCTCCCCTGTGGAGGTAGGAAACACCATATATTTT. Protein sequence: CATSPVEVGNTIYF.

The V and J genes are TRBV5-1 and TRBJ2-5; D could derive from TRBD1 or TRBD2 (7 bases each). The CDR3 runs to 16 residues. CDR1 and CDR2 from the germline V gene are SGHRS and YFSETQ. V lost 4 bases and J 4 bases, leaving 20 bases between the germline ends. CDR3 protein: CASSRPQGRGGETQYF. In DNA form, the CDR3 reads TGCGCCAGCAGCAGACCACAGGGGCGCGGGGGAGAGACCCAGTACTTC.

The chain couples TRBV5-6 to TRBJ1-2; D unclear. The germline gives CDR1 SGHDT, CDR2 YYEEEE. The CDR3 extends over 13 amino acids. The V and J ends lost 0 bases and 3 bases respectively, with 6 bases between them. The CDR3 loop reads CASSLDADYGYTF. CDR3 DNA: TGTGCCAGCAGCTTGGATGCCGACTATGGCTACACCTTC.

The genes are TRBV21-1 and TRBJ1-1; the tabulated D call, TRBD1, remains unverified against the DNA. TRBV21-1 is given as a pseudogene. The CDR3 is 14 amino acids. Here the CDR3 DNA reads TGTACTAAAGGGACAGGGGCCCCGTGCACTGAAGCTTTCTTT. The encoded protein is CTKGTGAPCTEAFF.

Concerning this clone: At one boundary the junction diverges from the germline segment, which might be a read error. V gene TRBV5-4 combines with J gene TRBJ2-1, with TRBD2 matching 8 bases. Germline CDR1 SGHNT, CDR2 YYREEE (reference sequence). CDR3 length: 12 residues. CDR3 amino acids: CASSFGTSWKLF. The CDR3 coding sequence is TGTGCCAGCAGCTTCGGGACTAGTTGGAAACTCTTC.

The J gene is TRBJ2-5, the V gene TRBV14; TRBD2 matches 8 bases. Germline loops: CDR1 SGHDN, CDR2 FVKESK. V was clipped by 1 base and J by 4 bases; unmatched bases: 5. This CDR3 is 15 amino acids long. Written as DNA, the CDR3 is TGTGCCAGCAGCCAAGTGGCGGGAGGAGTAGAGACCCAGTACTTC. This sequence encodes CASSQVAGGVETQYF.

This clone was observed a single time. The V and J genes are TRBV28 and TRBJ1-6, with 9 bases identical to TRBD1. The CDR3 is made up of 14 amino acids. The V segment lost 7 bases and the J segment 10 bases; nucleotides outside the gene matches: 8. From germline, CDR1 is MDHEN and CDR2 SYDVKM. CDR3 DNA: TGTGCCAGCAATAATAGACAGGGGGGGTCACCCCTCCACTTT. Protein sequence: CASNNRQGGSPLHF. The whole variable domain, remainder taken from reference TRBV28 and TRBJ1-6, is DVKVTQSSRYLVKRTGEKVFLECVQDMDHENMFWYRQDPGLGLRLIYFSYDVKMKEKGDIPEGYSVSREKKERFSLILESASTNQTSMYLCASNNRQGGSPLHFGNGTRLTVT.

The V gene is TRBV18, the J gene TRBJ2-2; 7 nucleotides match TRBD2. This CDR3 has 16 residues. Trimming at V came to 0 bases and at J to 6 bases, leaving 7 bases not matched to a gene. Germline CDR1 and CDR2: KGHSH and LQKENI. The CDR3 DNA is TGTGCCAGCTCACCACCGAGCGGGGACGGGGCCGGGGAGCTGTTTTTT. Protein: CASSPPSGDGAGELFF.

The chain is built from TRBV11-3 and TRBJ2-2; 7 nucleotides match TRBD2. Trimming cost V 3 bases and J 8 bases; bases outside gene matches: 9. Germline loops: CDR1 SGHNT, CDR2 YENEEA. This CDR3 contains 15 residues. The CDR3 coding sequence is TGTGCCAGCAGCTTGCGGGAGACCCCCCCGGGGGAGCTGTTTTTT. Its translation is CASSLRETPPGELFF.

This chain links TRBV5-1 with TRBJ2-6; 11 bases align to TRBD1. Germline V gene data show CDR1 as SGHRS and CDR2 as YFSETQ. The CDR3 loop spans 18 amino acids. Unmatched junction bases numbered 2, after V lost 0 bases and J lost 0 bases. CDR3 coding DNA: TGCGCCAGCAGCTTGGGTGGGACAGGGGGCTCTGGGGCCAACGTCCTGACTTTC. Translating it yields CASSLGGTGGSGANVLTF. The full variable domain, with the rest looked up from reference TRBV5-1 and TRBJ2-6, is KAGVTQTPRYLIKTRGQQVTLSCSPISGHRSVSWYQQTPGQGLQFLFEYFSETQRNKGNFPGRFSGRQFSNSRSEMNVSTLELGDSALYLCASSLGGTGGSGANVLTFGAGSRLTVL.

This rearrangement joins TRBV19 to TRBJ1-5; D is undetermined. Germline CDR1 reads LNHDA; CDR2 reads SQIVND (reference sequence). Deletions cut 3 bases from V and 2 bases from J, with 8 bases between. The CDR3 is 14 residues long. The CDR3 DNA reads as TGTGCCAGTAGTATTAGCCCGGGCAATCAGCCCCAGCATTTT. Translated, it gives CASSISPGNQPQHF.

The chain links TRBV29-1 to TRBJ2-1; D is perhaps TRBD1 or TRBD2 (5 bases each). This CDR3 comprises 11 residues. Germline CDR1 is SQVTM and CDR2 is ANQGSEA. Trimming pared 6 bases from V and 9 bases from J, leaving 12 bases between. The CDR3 loop is CSVETGGEQFF. The CDR3 region has the DNA TGCAGCGTGGAAACAGGAGGTGAGCAGTTCTTC.

The V gene is TRBV9, the J gene TRBJ1-1; D perhaps matches TRBD1 (5 bases). This CDR3 spans 14 amino acids. The V end was cut by 0 bases, the J end by 1 base, with 7 bases between. Germline V gives CDR1 SGDLS, CDR2 YYNGEE. In DNA, the CDR3 is TGTGCCAGCAGCGTAGGGGACGGGAACACTGAAGCTTTCTTT. Its protein product is CASSVGDGNTEAFF.

The chain couples TRBV6-6 to TRBJ2-1, with D possibly TRBD1 on 6 matching bases. V dropped 7 bases and J dropped 3 bases, with 13 bases sitting between them. Germline loops: CDR1 MNHNY, CDR2 SVGAGI (reference sequence). The CDR3 is 14 residues long. The CDR3 loop reads CASTGQGSYNEQFF. DNA for the CDR3: TGTGCCAGCACCGGCCAGGGGAGCTACAATGAGCAGTTCTTC.

In this sample, this clone turned up a few times. This sequence joins TRBV7-3 and TRBJ1-3, with TRBD1 as a possible D gene (5 bases). The V gene's germline CDR1 is SGHTA and CDR2 FQGTGA. This CDR3 comprises 17 residues. Trimming removed 2 bases at V and 0 bases at J, with 14 bases between. CDR3: CASSLALTGYSGNTIYF. CDR3 bases: TGTGCCAGCAGCTTAGCCCTCACAGGATACTCTGGAAACACCATATATTTT.

This chain joins TRBV7-2 and TRBJ1-1; 7 nucleotides line up with TRBD1. Germline assignment: CDR1 SGHTA and CDR2 FQGNSA. This CDR3 region has 18 residues. The trim removed 5 bases at V and 6 bases at J, leaving 21 bases unmatched. The chain's CDR3 is CASSDGGVRGLEKSEAFF. CDR3 coding DNA: TGTGCCAGCAGCGACGGCGGAGTAAGGGGGCTAGAAAAGTCTGAAGCTTTCTTT.

This clone was recorded a few times. This chain uses TRBV5-5 with TRBJ1-2; perhaps TRBD1 as D (5 bases). Trimming cost V 1 base and J 7 bases, with 11 bases left between them. The CDR3 runs 13 residues. Germline V gene data show CDR1 as SGHKS and CDR2 as YYEKEE (reference sequence). CDR3 region: CASSLLGEGGYTF. The DNA for the CDR3 is TGTGCCAGCAGCTTGCTGGGGGAGGGTGGCTACACCTTC.

This chain connects TRBV4-1 to TRBJ2-7, with TRBD2 matching 10 bases. From germline, CDR1 is MGHRA and CDR2 YSYEKL. Germline trimming cut 1 base from V and 1 base from J; bases unmatched to any gene: 1. This CDR3 has 15 amino acids. CDR3 DNA sequence: TGCGCCAGCAGCCAAGTGACTAGCGGGTCCTACGAGCAGTACTTC. Translated: CASSQVTSGSYEQYF.

This clone was counted between two and nine times. The V call is TRBV4-1, the J call TRBJ1-6; a weak D match, TRBD1 (6 bases). The CDR3 is made up of 16 amino acids. Between the trimmed V and J ends, which lost 4 bases and 7 bases, there was a span of 17 bases. Germline V gene sequence: CDR1 MGHRA, CDR2 YSYEKL. CDR3 sequence: CASSRGGPGSNSPLHF. The CDR3 DNA is TGCGCCAGCAGCCGAGGGGGGCCGGGTAGCAATTCACCCCTCCACTTT.

J is TRBJ2-1 and V is TRBV27, with D perhaps matching TRBD2 (6 bases). Germline CDR1 is MNHEY and CDR2 is SMNVEV (reference sequence). The CDR3 has 15 amino acids. V gave up 8 bases and J gave up 6 bases, with 20 bases separating them. This chain's CDR3 is CASGNWRLGVNEQFF. DNA for the CDR3: TGTGCCAGCGGAAATTGGCGACTAGGCGTCAATGAGCAGTTCTTC.

This chain uses TRBV10-1 with TRBJ2-1, with TRBD2 matching over 14 bases. There are 17 residues in the CDR3. After removal of 0 bases from V and 5 bases from J, the junction contained 3 bases not matched to a gene. CDR1 WNHNN and CDR2 SYGVQD come from the germline V gene (reference sequence). As DNA, the CDR3 is TGCGCCAGCAGTGAGTCGACTAGCGGGGGGGAAAACAATGAGCAGTTCTTC. It encodes CASSESTSGGENNEQFF.

This clone was seen a handful of times. This chain uses TRBV5-1 with TRBJ2-5, with 7 bases identical to TRBD2. Germline V gene data show CDR1 as SGHRS and CDR2 as YFSETQ. The CDR3 loop spans 15 amino acids. The CDR3 bases are TGCGCAGCTTGCCCCGAGCGGGGCCTCCAAGAGACCCAGTACTTC. Protein: CAACPERGLQETQYF.

This clone was seen a handful of times. The chain joins TRBV7-8 to TRBJ1-5; TRBD1 is a possible D gene (5 bases). The CDR3 loop spans 13 amino acids. Germline V gene sequence: CDR1 SGHVS, CDR2 FQNEAQ. V shed 3 bases and J shed 7 bases, with 10 bases lying between them. Here the CDR3 DNA reads TGTGCCAGCAGCTTGGGGCGATACCAGCCCCAGCATTTT. Translation: CASSLGRYQPQHF.

A remark on this clone: Germline is not matched at one junction end, which may reflect a read error. Different DNA sequences within this sample yield the same CDR3. J is TRBJ2-2 and V is TRBV5-1; the D call may be TRBD1 or TRBD2 (6 bases each). This CDR3 is 13 amino acids long. The germline CDR1 and CDR2 sequences are SGHRS and YFSETQ. Here the CDR3 reads CASSHGGPGELFF. CDR3 nucleotides: TGCGCTAGCAGCCATGGGGGGCCCGGGGAGCTGTTTTTT.